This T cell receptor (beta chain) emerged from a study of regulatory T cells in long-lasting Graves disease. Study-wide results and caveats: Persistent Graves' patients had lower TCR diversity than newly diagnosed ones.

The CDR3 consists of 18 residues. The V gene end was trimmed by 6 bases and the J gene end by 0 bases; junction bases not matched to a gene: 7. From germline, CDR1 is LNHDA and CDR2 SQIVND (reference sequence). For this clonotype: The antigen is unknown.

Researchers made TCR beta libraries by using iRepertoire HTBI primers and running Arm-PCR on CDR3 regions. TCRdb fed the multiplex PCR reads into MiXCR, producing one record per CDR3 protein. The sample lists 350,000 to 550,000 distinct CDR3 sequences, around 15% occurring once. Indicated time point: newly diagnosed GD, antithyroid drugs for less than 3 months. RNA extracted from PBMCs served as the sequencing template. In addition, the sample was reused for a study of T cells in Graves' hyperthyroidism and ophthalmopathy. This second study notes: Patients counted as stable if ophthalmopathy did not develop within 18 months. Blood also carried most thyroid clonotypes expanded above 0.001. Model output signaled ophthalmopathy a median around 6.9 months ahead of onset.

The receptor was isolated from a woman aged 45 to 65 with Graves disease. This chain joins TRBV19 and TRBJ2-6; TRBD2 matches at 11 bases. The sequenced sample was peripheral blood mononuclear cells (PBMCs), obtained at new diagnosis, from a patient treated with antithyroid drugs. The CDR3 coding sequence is TGTGCCAGTAGCCTCCGGACTAGCGGGCCCTCTGGGGCCAACGTCCTGACTTTC. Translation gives CASSLRTSGPSGANVLTF.